This TCR beta chain originates from a study of Graves' ophthalmopathy and Graves' hyperthyroidism. This clonotype has at least ten counts. Germline values: CDR1 LNHNV, CDR2 YYDKDF (reference sequence). CDR3 length: 15 amino acids. Trimming at V came to 1 base and at J to 3 bases, leaving 0 bases not matched to a gene. Clinicians made diagnoses from clinical symptoms, serum thyroxine, TRAb, thyroid ultrasound and orbital computed tomography. TCR beta CDR3 regions were amplified from RNA transcripts. Second-round multiplex PCR came after a first-round RT-PCR that employed HTBI primers. TCRdb re-called the multiplex PCR reads through MiXCR, storing one row per CDR3 protein. Counted here are around 1.1 million distinct CDR3 sequences, around a third occurring once; the ten biggest clones make up approximately 10%.

The V and J genes are TRBV15 and TRBJ2-5; TRBD2 agrees at 12 bases. This receptor was taken from an adult man with Graves' hyperthyroidism. Source material: peripheral blood or thyroid tissue (not recorded which). The CDR3 DNA sequence: TGTGCCACCAGCAGAGGGACTAGCGGGAAAGAGACCCAGTACTTC. Translating gives CATSRGTSGKETQYF.